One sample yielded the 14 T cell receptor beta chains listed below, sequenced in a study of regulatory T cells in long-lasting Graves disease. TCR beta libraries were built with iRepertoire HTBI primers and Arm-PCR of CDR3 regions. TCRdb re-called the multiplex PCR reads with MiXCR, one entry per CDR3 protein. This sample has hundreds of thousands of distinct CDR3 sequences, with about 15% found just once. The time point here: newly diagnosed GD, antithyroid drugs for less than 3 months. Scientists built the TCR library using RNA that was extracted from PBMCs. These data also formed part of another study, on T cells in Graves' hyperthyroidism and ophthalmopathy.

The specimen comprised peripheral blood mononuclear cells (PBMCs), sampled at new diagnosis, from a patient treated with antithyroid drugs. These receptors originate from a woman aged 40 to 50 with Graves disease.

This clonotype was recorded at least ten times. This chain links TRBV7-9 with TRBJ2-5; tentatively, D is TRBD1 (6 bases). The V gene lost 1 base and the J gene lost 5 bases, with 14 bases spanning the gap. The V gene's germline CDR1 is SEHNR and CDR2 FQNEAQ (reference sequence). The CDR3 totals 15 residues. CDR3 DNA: TGTGCCAGCAGCTTAGGAACAGGGCTTGGTGAGACCCAGTACTTC. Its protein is CASSLGTGLGETQYF.

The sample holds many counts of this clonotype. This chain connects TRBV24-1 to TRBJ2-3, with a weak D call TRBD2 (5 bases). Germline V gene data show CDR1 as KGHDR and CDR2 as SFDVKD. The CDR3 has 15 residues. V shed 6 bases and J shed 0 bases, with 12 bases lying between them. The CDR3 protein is CATSHPAASTDTQYF. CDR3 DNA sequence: TGTGCCACCAGTCACCCAGCGGCTAGCACAGATACGCAGTATTTT.

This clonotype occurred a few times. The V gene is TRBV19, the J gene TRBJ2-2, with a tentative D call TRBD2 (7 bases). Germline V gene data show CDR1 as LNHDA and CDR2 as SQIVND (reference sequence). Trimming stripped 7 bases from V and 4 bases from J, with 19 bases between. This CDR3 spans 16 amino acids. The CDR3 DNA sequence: TGTGCCAGTACCCCTCTGGGGGGGCAAACCACCGGGGAGCTGTTTTTT. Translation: CASTPLGGQTTGELFF.

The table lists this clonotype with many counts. The CDR3, as DNA: TGTGCCAGCAGTCTCCGCAGGTATAGCAATCAGCCCCAGCATTTT. Amino acids: CASSLRRYSNQPQHF. The rearrangement links TRBV28 to TRBJ1-5; D uncertain. From germline, CDR1 is MDHEN and CDR2 SYDVKM. Trimming took 5 bases from V and 0 from J, leaving 11 bases between them. This CDR3 is 15 amino acids long.

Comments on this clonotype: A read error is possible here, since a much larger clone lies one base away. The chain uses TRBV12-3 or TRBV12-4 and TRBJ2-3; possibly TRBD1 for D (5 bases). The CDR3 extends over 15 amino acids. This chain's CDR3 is CAGSPIRSQGDTQYF. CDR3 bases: TGTGCCGGCAGCCCTATAAGATCCCAGGGAGATACGCAGTATTTT.

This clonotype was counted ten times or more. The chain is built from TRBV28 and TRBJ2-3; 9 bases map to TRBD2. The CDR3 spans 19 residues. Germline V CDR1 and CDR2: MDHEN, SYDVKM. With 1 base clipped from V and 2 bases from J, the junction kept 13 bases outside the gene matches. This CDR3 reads CASSLYFRASGNPTDTQYF. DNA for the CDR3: TGTGCCAGCAGTTTATATTTTAGGGCTAGCGGGAACCCCACAGATACGCAGTATTTT.

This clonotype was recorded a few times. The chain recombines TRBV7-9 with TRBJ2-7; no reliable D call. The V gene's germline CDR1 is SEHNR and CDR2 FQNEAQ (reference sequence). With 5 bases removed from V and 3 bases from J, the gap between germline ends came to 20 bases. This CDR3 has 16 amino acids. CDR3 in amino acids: CASSDIFLPSSYEQYF. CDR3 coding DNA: TGTGCCAGCAGCGACATTTTCCTACCGTCGAGCTACGAGCAGTACTTC.

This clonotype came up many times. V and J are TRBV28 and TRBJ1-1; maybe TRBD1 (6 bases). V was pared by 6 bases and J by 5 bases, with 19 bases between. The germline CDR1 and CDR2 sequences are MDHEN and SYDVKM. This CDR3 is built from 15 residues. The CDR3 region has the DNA TGTGCCAGCAGGCCTCGAGGGGGGGCAAGAACTGAAGCTTTCTTT. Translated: CASRPRGGARTEAFF.

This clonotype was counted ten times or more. CDR3 bases: TGTGCCACCAGCAGAGCTATGGGACTAGCGGGAGACAATGAGCAGTTCTTC. Translated, it gives CATSRAMGLAGDNEQFF. V and J are TRBV15 and TRBJ2-1; TRBD2 agrees at 14 bases. CDR1 is LNHNV, CDR2 YYDKDF, per germline (reference sequence). The CDR3 runs 17 residues. J lost 5 bases, V lost 1 base, and 4 bases had no gene match.

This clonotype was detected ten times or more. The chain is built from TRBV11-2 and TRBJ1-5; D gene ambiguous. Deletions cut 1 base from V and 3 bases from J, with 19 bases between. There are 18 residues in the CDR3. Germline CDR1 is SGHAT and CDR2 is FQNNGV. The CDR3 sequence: CASSLGQAAMNDNQPQHF. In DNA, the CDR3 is TGTGCCAGCAGCTTAGGTCAGGCGGCGATGAATGACAATCAGCCCCAGCATTTT.

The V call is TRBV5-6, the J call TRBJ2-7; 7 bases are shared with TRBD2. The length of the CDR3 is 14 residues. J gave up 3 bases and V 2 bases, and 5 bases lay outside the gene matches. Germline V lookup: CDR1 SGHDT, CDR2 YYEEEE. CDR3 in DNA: TGTGCCAGCAGCTTTACGACTAGCCGCTACGAGCAGTACTTC. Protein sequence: CASSFTTSRYEQYF.

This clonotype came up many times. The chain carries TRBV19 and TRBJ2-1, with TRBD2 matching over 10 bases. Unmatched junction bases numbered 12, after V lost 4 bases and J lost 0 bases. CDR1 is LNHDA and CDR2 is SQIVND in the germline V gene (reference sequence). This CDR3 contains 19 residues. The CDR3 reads CASSRDPSGSSSSYNEQFF. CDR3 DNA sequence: TGTGCCAGTAGTAGGGATCCTAGCGGGAGTTCTAGCTCCTACAATGAGCAGTTCTTC.

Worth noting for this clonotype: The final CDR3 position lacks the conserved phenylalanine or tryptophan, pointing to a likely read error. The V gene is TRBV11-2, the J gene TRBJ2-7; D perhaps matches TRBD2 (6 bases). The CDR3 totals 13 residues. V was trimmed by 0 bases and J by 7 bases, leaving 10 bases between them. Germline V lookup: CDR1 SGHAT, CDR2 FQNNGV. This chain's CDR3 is CASSLDPAGEQYL. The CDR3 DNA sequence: TGTGCCAGCAGCTTAGACCCCGCGGGGGAGCAGTACCTC.

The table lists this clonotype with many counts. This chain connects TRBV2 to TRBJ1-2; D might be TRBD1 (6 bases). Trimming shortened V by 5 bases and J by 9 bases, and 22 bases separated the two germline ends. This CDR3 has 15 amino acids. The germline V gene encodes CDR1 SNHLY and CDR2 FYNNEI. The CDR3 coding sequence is TGTGCCAGCAGTTTCACAGGGACTTCATCTATGAGCTACACCTTC. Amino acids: CASSFTGTSSMSYTF.